This T cell receptor beta chain was identified in a study of blood T cell repertoires in COVID-19. This CDR3 contains 12 residues. V was pared by 5 bases and J by 9 bases, with 4 bases of the junction left unmatched. Germline lookup yields CDR1 SGHNT and CDR2 YENEEA. Here immunoSEQ multiplex PCR was the method, and the copy in TCRdb shows in-frame clones only, minus some. The sample lists a few hundred thousand clones; approximately 90% were seen once. Living in 24 US areas, the participants were between about 18 and 90 years of age. Cohort allocation depended upon clinical history that participants reported.

Input material: PBMCs or T cells enriched from blood (not recorded which). The chain couples TRBV11-3 to TRBJ2-7; 10 bases are a match to TRBD1. The receptor's source is a woman younger than 35 who had recovered from COVID-19. For the CDR3, the DNA is TGTGCCAGCAGCCTGACAGGGGGCAGGCAGTACTTC. Protein product: CASSLTGGRQYF.